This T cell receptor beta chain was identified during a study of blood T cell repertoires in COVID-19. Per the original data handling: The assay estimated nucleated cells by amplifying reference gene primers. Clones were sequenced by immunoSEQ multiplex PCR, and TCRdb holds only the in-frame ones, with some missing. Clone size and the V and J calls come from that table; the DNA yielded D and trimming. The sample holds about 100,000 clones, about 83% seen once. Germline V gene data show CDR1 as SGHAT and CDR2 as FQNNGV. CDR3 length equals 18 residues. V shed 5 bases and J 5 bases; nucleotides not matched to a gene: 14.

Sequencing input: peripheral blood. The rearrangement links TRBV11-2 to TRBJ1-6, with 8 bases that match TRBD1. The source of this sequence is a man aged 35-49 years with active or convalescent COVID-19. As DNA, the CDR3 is TGTGCCAGCAGCCCCTTCGGCTCGACAGGGGCTAATAATTCACCCCTCCACTTT. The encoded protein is CASSPFGSTGANNSPLHF. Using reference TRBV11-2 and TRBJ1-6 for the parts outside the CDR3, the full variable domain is EAGVAQSPRYKIIEKRQSVAFWCNPISGHATLYWYQQILGQGPKLLIQFQNNGVVDDSQLPKDRFSAERLKGVDSTLKIQPAKLEDSAVYLCASSPFGSTGANNSPLHFGNGTRLTVT.